What follows describes a single TCR beta chain. The target antigen is unknown. This sample is drawn from a study of cytomegalovirus exposure and HLA in healthy donors. The PCR made use of 60 Vbeta and 13 Jbeta primers. Original methodology: In a later analysis, of some 80 million unique beta chains, roughly 9.9 million appeared in at least two donors. Method: immunoSEQ multiplex PCR; TCRdb's copy keeps in-frame clones and lacks some. V and J calls and clone size follow that table, whereas D and trimming were derived from the DNA. Altogether fewer than 250,000 clones are present, approximately 82% being singletons, with the ten largest covering 0.63%. Findings of the study overall: Reports showed the classifier diagnosing cytomegalovirus status with high specificity and sensitivity.

The CDR3 is 13 amino acids. CDR1 SQVTM and CDR2 ANQGSEA come from the germline V gene. The junction had 11 bases not matched to a gene; V was cut back by 7 bases and J by 13 bases. Sample: PBMCs. The clonotype comes from a man between 18 and 29 years old in good health and CMV-seronegative. The chain uses TRBV29-1 and TRBJ2-1; 12 positions agree with TRBD2. This CDR3 is CSAPLAGGSRQFF. The CDR3 DNA reads TGCAGCGCCCCACTAGCGGGGGGTTCTCGACAGTTCTTC.